The rows below give T cell receptor beta chains drawn from one sample of a study of shared clonotypes between healthy human individuals. Repertoires were generated with immunoSEQ multiplex PCR, while TCRdb's copy carries only in-frame clones and drops some. The sample lists hundreds of thousands of clones, approximately 96% occurring once. The sample was naive CD8+ T cells sorted from blood. Source of these receptors: a woman aged 25 to 39 in good health. CDR3s include the opening cysteine and the closing phenylalanine or tryptophan. A D gene is named only where the DNA matches it firmly. Clone size is shown for a subset of rows, as once, few, many or a class of expanded clone.

cdr3_nt cdr3_aa d_call j_call v_call clone_size
TGTGCCAGCAGCATCGACCTGGGACTAGCCTACGAGCAGTACTTC CASSIDLGLAYEQYF TRBD2 TRBJ2-7 TRBV9 -
TGTGCCAGCAGTGGGATTAGGGCAGGGGGGAGCTATGGCTACACCTTC CASSGIRAGGSYGYTF TRBD1 TRBJ1-2 TRBV25-1 -
TGTGCCAGCAGCTTCGGACTAGCGGGATACAATGAGCAGTTCTTC CASSFGLAGYNEQFF TRBD2 TRBJ2-1 TRBV5-4 -
TGTGCCACGTTTGATTTGGTGAGCGGGAGGGCCTACGAGCAGTACTTC CATFDLVSGRAYEQYF TRBD2 TRBJ2-7 TRBV28 -
TGCGCCAGCAGCCAAGGGAAGCGGGAACTTACAGATACGCAGTATTTT CASSQGKRELTDTQYF TRBD2 TRBJ2-3 TRBV4-1 once
TGTGCCAGCAGCTTAGCCGGGACAGGGGGTAAAGGCTACACCTTC CASSLAGTGGKGYTF TRBD1 TRBJ1-2 TRBV11-2 -
TGCAGCGTCGAGTCCACTCGACAGGGAATATACGAGCAGTACTTC CSVESTRQGIYEQYF TRBD1 TRBJ2-7 TRBV29-1 once
TGCGCCAGCAGCCAATTGGGCCCGATCGGCGAGCAGTACTTC CASSQLGPIGEQYF - TRBJ2-7 TRBV4-1 -
TGTGCCAGCAACTTTCAGGGAAATGAGCAGTTCTTC CASNFQGNEQFF - TRBJ2-1 TRBV11-2 few
TGTGCCAGCCGCTTAAGGGGGTATAGAGAGCAGTACTTC CASRLRGYREQYF - TRBJ2-7 TRBV5-6 -
TGCGCCAGCAGCTCGATGGACAGGGGGGAAGTAGCGGACAATGAGCAGTTCTTC CASSSMDRGEVADNEQFF TRBD1 TRBJ2-1 TRBV5-1 -